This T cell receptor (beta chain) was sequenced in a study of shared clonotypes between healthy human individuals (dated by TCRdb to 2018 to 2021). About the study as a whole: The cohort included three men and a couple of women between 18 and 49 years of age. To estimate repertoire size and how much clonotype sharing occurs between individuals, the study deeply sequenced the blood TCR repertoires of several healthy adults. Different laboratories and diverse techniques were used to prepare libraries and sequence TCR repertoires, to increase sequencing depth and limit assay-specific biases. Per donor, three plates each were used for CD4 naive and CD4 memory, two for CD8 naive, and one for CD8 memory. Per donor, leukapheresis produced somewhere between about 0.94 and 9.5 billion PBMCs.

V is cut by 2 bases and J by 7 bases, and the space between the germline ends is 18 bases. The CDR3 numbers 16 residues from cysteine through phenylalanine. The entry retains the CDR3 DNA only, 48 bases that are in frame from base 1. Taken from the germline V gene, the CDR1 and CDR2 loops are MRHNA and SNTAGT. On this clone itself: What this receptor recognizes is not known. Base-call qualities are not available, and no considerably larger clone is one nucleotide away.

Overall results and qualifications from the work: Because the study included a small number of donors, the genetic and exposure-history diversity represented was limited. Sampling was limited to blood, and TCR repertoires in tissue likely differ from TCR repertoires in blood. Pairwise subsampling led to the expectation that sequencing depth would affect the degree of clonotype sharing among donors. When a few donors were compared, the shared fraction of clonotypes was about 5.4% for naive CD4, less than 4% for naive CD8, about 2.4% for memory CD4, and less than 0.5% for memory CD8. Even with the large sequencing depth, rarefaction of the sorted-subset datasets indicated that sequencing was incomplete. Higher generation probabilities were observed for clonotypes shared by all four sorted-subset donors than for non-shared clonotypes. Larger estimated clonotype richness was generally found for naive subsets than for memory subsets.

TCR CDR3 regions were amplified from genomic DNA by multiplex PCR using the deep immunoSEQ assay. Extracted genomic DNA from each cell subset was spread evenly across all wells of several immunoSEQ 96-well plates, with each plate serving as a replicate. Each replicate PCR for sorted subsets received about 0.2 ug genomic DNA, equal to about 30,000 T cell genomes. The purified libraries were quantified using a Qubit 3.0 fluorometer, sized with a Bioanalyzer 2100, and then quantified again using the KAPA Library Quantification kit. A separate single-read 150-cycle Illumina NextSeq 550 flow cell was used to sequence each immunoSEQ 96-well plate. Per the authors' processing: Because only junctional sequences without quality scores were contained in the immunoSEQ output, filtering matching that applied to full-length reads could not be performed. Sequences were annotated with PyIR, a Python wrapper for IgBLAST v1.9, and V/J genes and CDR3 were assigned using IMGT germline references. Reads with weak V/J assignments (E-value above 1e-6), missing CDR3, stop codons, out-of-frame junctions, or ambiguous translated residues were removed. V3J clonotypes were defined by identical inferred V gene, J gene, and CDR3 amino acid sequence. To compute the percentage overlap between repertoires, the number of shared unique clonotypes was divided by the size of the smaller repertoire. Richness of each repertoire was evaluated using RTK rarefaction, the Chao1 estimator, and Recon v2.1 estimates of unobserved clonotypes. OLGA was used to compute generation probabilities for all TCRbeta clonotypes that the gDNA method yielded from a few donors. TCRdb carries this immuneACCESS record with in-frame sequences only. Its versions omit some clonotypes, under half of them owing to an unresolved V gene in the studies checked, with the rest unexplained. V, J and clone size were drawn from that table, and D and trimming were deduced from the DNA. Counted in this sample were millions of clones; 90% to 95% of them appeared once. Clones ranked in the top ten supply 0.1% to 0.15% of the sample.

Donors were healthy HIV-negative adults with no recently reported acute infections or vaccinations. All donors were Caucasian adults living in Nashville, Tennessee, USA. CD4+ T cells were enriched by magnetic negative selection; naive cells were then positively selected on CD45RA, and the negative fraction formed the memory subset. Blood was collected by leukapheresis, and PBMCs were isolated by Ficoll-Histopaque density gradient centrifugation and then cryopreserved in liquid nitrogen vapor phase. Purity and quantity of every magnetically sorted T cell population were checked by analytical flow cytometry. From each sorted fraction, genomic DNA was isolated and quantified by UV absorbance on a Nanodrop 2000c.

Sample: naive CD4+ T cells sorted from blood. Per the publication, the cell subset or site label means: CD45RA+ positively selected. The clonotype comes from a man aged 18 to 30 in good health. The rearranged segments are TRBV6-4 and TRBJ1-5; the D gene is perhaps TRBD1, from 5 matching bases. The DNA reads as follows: TGTGCCAGCAGTGACCTCCAGATCGCCGAGGGGCAGCCCCAGCATTTT. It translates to CASSDLQIAEGQPQHF.